The next 6 T cell receptor beta chains were all read from a single sample in a study of cytomegalovirus exposure and HLA in healthy donors. The PCR had 60 Vbeta and 13 Jbeta primers. This table comes from immunoSEQ multiplex PCR, and its TCRdb copy is limited to in-frame clones, with some not included. This sample carries roughly 100,000 clones, about four fifths of them seen once, and the ten largest clones take 1.3%. The sample taken for sequencing was PBMCs. These receptors all stem from a middle-aged man in good health and CMV-seronegative.

J is TRBJ2-5 and V is TRBV4-1; 7 bases are shared with TRBD1. The length of the CDR3 is 14 residues. V was pared by 4 bases and J by 2 bases, with 4 bases of the junction left unmatched. Germline V gives CDR1 MGHRA, CDR2 YSYEKL. CDR3 sequence (DNA): TGCGCCAGCAGCCGGGGACAGCTGCAAGAGACCCAGTACTTC. This gives the protein CASSRGQLQETQYF.

V is TRBV5-1 and J is TRBJ2-2; TRBD2 matches at 14 bases. V shed 0 bases, J shed 4 bases, and the junction held 5 bases outside the gene matches. The germline gives CDR1 SGHRS, CDR2 YFSETQ. This CDR3 has 18 residues. The CDR3 DNA is TGCGCCAGCAGCTTGGAGGGACTAGCGGGAGCCATCACCGGGGAGCTGTTTTTT. Its protein product is CASSLEGLAGAITGELFF.

This clone was observed a handful of times. The rearrangement links TRBV6-4 to TRBJ2-1, with D possibly matching TRBD1 (5 bases). Deletions cut 5 bases from V and 6 bases from J, with 11 bases between. The CDR3 sequence is 13 residues long. Germline CDR1 reads MRHNA; CDR2 reads SNTAGT. This CDR3 reads CASSWTPGNEQFF. The CDR3, as DNA: TGTGCCAGCAGTTGGACACCCGGCAATGAGCAGTTCTTC.

The chain has TRBV7-2 and TRBJ1-1, with a weak D call TRBD1 (6 bases). This CDR3 is built from 16 residues. V dropped 5 bases and J dropped 0 bases, with 16 bases sitting between them. Looked up from germline, CDR1 is SGHTA and CDR2 is FQGNSA. CDR3 loop: CASSRMRTAMNTEAFF. CDR3 DNA sequence: TGTGCCAGCAGCCGAATGAGGACAGCCATGAACACTGAAGCTTTCTTT.

The genes are TRBV12-2 and TRBJ1-4; the table's D call TRBD1 went unverified against the DNA. TRBV12-2 is a pseudogene segment. This CDR3 spans 17 amino acids. In DNA form, the CDR3 reads TGTGCAAGTCGCTTAGGGTCGAGGACAGCAACTAATGAAAAACTGTTTTTT. Protein sequence: CASRLGSRTATNEKLFF.

The V and J genes are TRBV5-4 and TRBJ1-5; 7 bases line up with TRBD1. CDR3 size: 15 residues. V was pared by 1 base and J by 4 bases, with 5 bases of the junction left unmatched. Germline CDR1 and CDR2: SGHNT and YYREEE (reference sequence). The CDR3 DNA follows: TGTGCCAGCAGCTTGAGGCCAGGGGGAAATCAGCCCCAGCATTTT. This translates into CASSLRPGGNQPQHF.